These T cell receptor beta chains were read from a single sample in a study of cytomegalovirus exposure and HLA in healthy donors. Libraries were prepared by immunoSEQ multiplex PCR; TCRdb keeps only in-frame clonotypes and omits some of them. Of 200,000 to 250,000 clones in the sample, approximately 68% are singletons; the top ten hold about 1.9%. The source material was PBMCs. The receptor set was obtained from a woman aged 25 to 39 in good health and CMV-seronegative. CDR3s include the opening cysteine and the closing phenylalanine or tryptophan. D genes are given only for firm matches. Only part of the rows carry a size: once, few, many, or a class if the clone is expanded.

j_gene | v_gene | abundance | d_gene | CDR3aa | CDR3nt
TRBJ2-5 | TRBV21-1 | - | - | CAMNTRRGGTLSGPWETQYF | TGTGCTATGAACACTAGGCGGGGGGGGACCCTGAGTGGTCCCTGGGAGACCCAGTACTTC
TRBJ2-2 | TRBV6-1 | - | - | CASSETPPLRGYEAGELFF | TGTGCCAGCAGTGAAACTCCTCCCCTAAGGGGCTATGAGGCCGGGGAGCTGTTTTTT
TRBJ1-5 | TRBV2 | - | - | CASDPTGNQPQHF | TGTGCCAGCGACCCGACAGGAAATCAGCCCCAGCATTTT
TRBJ1-4 | TRBV6-5 | - | - | CASSLTSTNEKLFF | TGTGCCAGCAGCTTGACATCAACTAATGAAAAACTGTTTTTT
TRBJ2-5 | TRBV6-6 | - | TRBD1 | CASSSGQIQETQYF | TGTGCCAGCAGTTCGGGACAGATCCAAGAGACCCAGTACTTC
TRBJ2-2 | TRBV6-5 | - | - | CASSYRDTRELFF | TGTGCCAGCAGTTACCGGGACACTAGAGAGCTGTTTTTT
TRBJ2-2 | TRBV7-2 | - | - | CASSDMWPLDKLRPEGAVF | TGTGCCAGCAGCGATATGTGGCCTTTAGATAAGCTGCGTCCTGAGGGAGCTGTTTTT
TRBJ2-7 | TRBV7-9 | - | TRBD2 | CASSPRGGLAGDEQYF | TGTGCCAGCAGTCCCAGAGGAGGGCTAGCGGGAGACGAGCAGTACTTC
TRBJ2-1 | TRBV6-1 | - | TRBD2 | CASSGRLAGVVNEQFF | TGTGCCAGCAGTGGGAGACTAGCGGGAGTCGTCAATGAGCAGTTCTTC
TRBJ2-3 | TRBV11-2 | - | TRBD1 | CASSSPGTVTDTQYF | TGTGCCAGCAGTTCTCCGGGGACAGTCACAGATACGCAGTATTTT
TRBJ1-1 | TRBV19 | - | - | CASSMTENTEAFF | TGTGCCAGTAGTATGACAGAGAACACTGAAGCTTTCTTT
TRBJ2-7 | TRBV5-1 | few | - | CASSLILGGGEQYF | TGCGCCAGCAGCTTGATACTAGGAGGAGGGGAGCAGTACTTC
TRBJ1-6 | TRBV9 | - | - | CASSPRGFADSPLHF | TGTGCCAGCAGCCCCCGGGGGTTTGCAGATTCACCCCTCCACTTT
TRBJ1-1 | TRBV2 | - | - | CASGGGRNTEAFF | TGTGCCAGTGGGGGGGGGCGGAACACTGAAGCTTTCTTT
TRBJ2-1 | TRBV2 | - | TRBD2 | CASSVSLAGAGEQFF | TGTGCCAGCAGTGTCTCGCTAGCGGGGGCGGGGGAGCAGTTCTTC
TRBJ1-4 | TRBV4-1 | few | - | CASSQGNGGEKLFF | TGCGCCAGCAGCCAAGGGAACGGAGGTGAAAAACTGTTTTTT
TRBJ2-5 | TRBV7-2 | - | - | CASSLGVDLAGETQYF | TGTGCCAGCAGCTTAGGGGTGGACTTAGCAGGCGAGACCCAGTACTTC
TRBJ1-2 | TRBV5-1 | few | TRBD1 | CASSWGQANYGYTF | TGCGCCAGCAGCTGGGGACAGGCTAACTATGGCTACACCTTC
TRBJ2-1 | TRBV5-1 | - | - | CASSLVPSPNEQFF | TGCGCCAGCAGCTTGGTTCCTAGCCCCAATGAGCAGTTCTTC
TRBJ2-1 | TRBV27 | - | TRBD2 | CASSASGPSGYNEQFF | TGTGCCAGCAGCGCTAGCGGGCCCTCGGGATACAATGAGCAGTTCTTC
TRBJ1-2 | TRBV6-1 | - | - | CASSEQQGQGGYTF | TGTGCCAGCAGTGAACAGCAGGGGCAGGGGGGCTACACCTTC
TRBJ2-7 | TRBV27 | - | - | CASSLGGGYEQYF | TGTGCCAGCAGTTTAGGGGGAGGTTACGAGCAGTACTTC
TRBJ1-1 | TRBV19 | - | - | CASSIPGVGEAFF | TGTGCCAGTAGTATCCCGGGGGTGGGAGAAGCTTTCTTT
TRBJ1-4 | TRBV5-8 | - | - | CASAGGYQATNEKLFF | TGTGCCAGCGCGGGCGGATATCAGGCAACTAATGAAAAACTGTTTTTT
TRBJ1-2 | TRBV5-1 | few | - | CASSFSGTNYGYTF | TGCGCCAGCAGCTTTTCGGGGACTAACTATGGCTACACCTTC
TRBJ2-2 | TRBV4-2 | - | TRBD2 | CASSHRLAGGRNGELFF | TGTGCCAGCAGCCACCGACTAGCGGGAGGCCGAAATGGGGAGCTGTTTTTT
TRBJ2-7 | TRBV5-6 | - | TRBD2 | CASSLELAEGSYEQYF | TGTGCCAGCAGCTTGGAACTAGCGGAGGGCTCCTACGAGCAGTACTTC
TRBJ1-1 | TRBV19 | - | - | CASRPRTDQLNTEAFF | TGTGCCAGTAGACCTAGGACAGACCAATTGAACACTGAAGCTTTCTTT
TRBJ1-2 | TRBV6-5 | few | TRBD1 | CASSYFGTGDYGYTF | TGTGCCAGCAGTTACTTTGGGACAGGGGACTATGGCTACACCTTC
TRBJ2-1 | TRBV11-3 | - | - | CASSPRSGDNEQFF | TGTGCCAGCAGCCCCCGCTCGGGGGACAATGAGCAGTTCTTC
TRBJ1-5 | TRBV19 | - | - | CASSITTGNNQPQHF | TGTGCCAGTAGTATTACTACAGGGAACAATCAGCCCCAGCATTTT
TRBJ1-5 | TRBV5-6 | - | - | CASSLGLQPQHF | TGTGCCAGCAGCCTGGGGCTTCAGCCCCAGCATTTT
TRBJ2-7 | TRBV10-3 | - | - | CAIRPDAQAYEQYF | TGTGCCATCAGACCCGACGCGCAGGCCTACGAGCAGTACTTC
TRBJ2-7 | TRBV6-5 | - | - | CATGRVTYEQYF | TGTGCCACTGGCAGGGTCACCTACGAGCAGTACTTC
TRBJ2-6 | TRBV7-9 | - | - | CATSGGSGANVLTF | TGTGCCACCTCCGGGGGAAGTGGGGCCAACGTCCTGACTTTC
TRBJ1-1 | TRBV29-1 | - | - | CSVAVANTEAFF | TGCAGCGTTGCCGTGGCGAACACTGAAGCTTTCTTT
TRBJ1-3 | TRBV7-9 | few | TRBD1 | CASSPRTGTFSSGNTIYF | TGTGCCAGCAGCCCTAGGACAGGGACTTTTAGCTCTGGAAACACCATATATTTT
TRBJ2-7 | TRBV5-6 | - | - | CASSLGQTRTYEQYF | TGTGCCAGCAGCTTGGGGCAAACCAGAACCTACGAGCAGTACTTC
TRBJ1-2 | TRBV30 | - | TRBD1 | CAWRAYGQGNYGYTF | TGTGCCTGGAGGGCCTATGGACAGGGTAACTATGGCTACACCTTC
TRBJ1-4 | TRBV5-4 | many | - | CASSSPGEYDEKLFF | TGTGCCAGCAGCTCCCCAGGGGAGTACGATGAAAAACTGTTTTTT
TRBJ2-7 | TRBV28 | once | - | CASSFQTGTATYEQYF | TGTGCCAGCAGTTTCCAAACCGGGACTGCAACCTACGAGCAGTACTTC
TRBJ2-5 | TRBV4-2 | - | TRBD2 | CASSQEAGGQETQYF | TGTGCCAGCAGCCAAGAAGCGGGAGGCCAAGAGACCCAGTACTTC
TRBJ2-1 | TRBV30 | - | TRBD2 | CAWSGGRETYNEQFF | TGTGCCTGGAGTGGAGGGAGGGAGACCTACAATGAGCAGTTCTTC
TRBJ2-4 | TRBV9 | - | - | CASSVRETKDIQYF | TGTGCCAGCAGCGTAAGGGAGACCAAAGACATTCAGTACTTC
TRBJ1-2 | TRBV6-6 | once | - | CASSYEGETTGYTF | TGTGCCAGCAGTTACGAGGGGGAGACAACTGGCTACACCTTC